The T cell receptor beta chain described here comes from a study of early T cells in non-severe SARS-CoV-2 infection. For the study at large: Investigators sequenced bulk RNA drawn from unsorted whole blood, and chains remained unpaired. Study-wide results and limits: Sequences matched to VDJdb favored anti-spike CD8 responses, while private and CD4 specificities were missed.

The sample holds many counts of this clonotype. Antigen unknown. cDNA molecules, individually, were tagged with unique molecular identifiers. TCRdb redid the calling of the 5' RACE reads with MiXCR, one entry per CDR3 protein. Seen here are some 64,000 distinct CDR3 sequences, roughly an eighth observed once, and the top ten hold about 7.7%. The V segment lost 5 bases and the J segment 3 bases; nucleotides outside the gene matches: 6. CDR1 is MDHEN, CDR2 SYDVKM, per germline. CDR3 length: 14 residues. This sequence was found in an adult who was a healthcare worker with PCR-confirmed SARS-CoV-2 infection or an uninfected control (not recorded which). Sequencing used whole blood. The chain has TRBV28 and TRBJ2-5; 7 positions agree with TRBD1. The CDR3 loop is CASSRGQAEETQYF. In nucleotides, the CDR3 is TGTGCCAGCAGTAGAGGACAGGCCGAAGAGACCCAGTACTTC.